This T cell receptor (beta chain) appears in the sequencing data of a study of blood T cells in healthy people across ages. Points on this clonotype: Its antigen is not identified.

Donors were systemically healthy Caucasian individuals from Russia aged 6 to 90 years. Staff drew roughly 10 milliliters of peripheral blood from each donor. Study-level findings and limits: Comparison with aged donors showed that long-lived donors had more naive CD4+ cells and higher diversity. Shifts in expanded clonotypes may have been confounded by donor CMV status, which was unknown.

This CDR3 comprises 14 residues. Trimming stripped 8 bases from V and 1 base from J, with 14 bases between. The germline V gene encodes CDR1 SEHNR and CDR2 FQNEAQ (reference sequence). The authors ran a second PCR of 7 to 11 cycles using a sample-barcoded 5' primer and a J-beta primer mix. MiXCR, applied by TCRdb to the 5' RACE reads, yields one record per CDR3 protein. The sample carries around 1.1 million distinct CDR3 sequences, more than 30% recorded once. The chain links TRBV7-9 to TRBJ1-1, with D possibly matching TRBD1 (6 bases). Sequencing used blood. This TCR came from a man aged 18 to 29 in good health. CDR3 region: CASVLQGRNTEAFF. The CDR3 DNA reads TGTGCCAGCGTACTCCAGGGGCGGAACACTGAAGCTTTCTTT.